Shown below are 20 T cell receptor beta chains from a single sample sequenced in a study of follicular helper T cells after annual influenza vaccination. The protocol was immunoSEQ multiplex PCR, while the TCRdb copy is restricted to in-frame clones and leaves out a portion. The table includes some 15,000 clones, roughly 80% detected once. Regarding time point: 2014-2015 season, 7 days after vaccination. The starting material was CXCR5+ CD38- circulating T follicular helper cells from blood, obtained 7 days after influenza vaccination. The subset denotes: circulating Tfh, non-naive CD4+CXCR5+PD-1+ (ICOS+CD38+ or ICOS-CD38-). Receptor source: an adult who received the influenza vaccine.

This clone has just one count. The chain has TRBV6-1 and TRBJ2-7; TRBD2 aligns across 7 bases. Per the germline V gene, CDR1 is MNHNS and CDR2 is SASEGT. V lost 2 bases, J lost 2 bases, and 6 bases stayed unmatched. The CDR3 extends over 15 amino acids. CDR3 loop: CASSEMSSGPYEQYF. As DNA, the CDR3 is TGTGCCAGCAGTGAAATGTCTAGCGGTCCCTACGAGCAGTACTTC.

The chain uses TRBV5-1 and TRBJ2-1; 10 nucleotides agree with TRBD2. Unmatched junction bases numbered 10, after V lost 4 bases and J lost 6 bases. There are 16 residues in the CDR3. Germline CDR1 reads SGHRS; CDR2 reads YFSETQ. The CDR3 sequence is CASSRTTSGTSNEQFF. The DNA for the CDR3 is TGCGCCAGCAGCCGTACAACTAGCGGGACCTCCAATGAGCAGTTCTTC.

The rearrangement uses TRBV5-6 and TRBJ1-2, with 8 bases lining up with TRBD1. Germline loops: CDR1 SGHDT, CDR2 YYEEEE. The ends lost 4 bases at V and 7 bases at J; junction bases unmatched: 12. CDR3 length equals 15 residues. The CDR3 DNA is TGTGCCAGCAGCCGAGCTTTGGACAGGGTAGTTGGCTACACCTTC. Protein sequence: CASSRALDRVVGYTF.

This chain connects TRBV5-1 to TRBJ2-7; 8 positions agree with TRBD1. V trimming: 4 bases; J trimming: 2 bases; junction bases outside the gene matches: 8. Germline V gene sequence: CDR1 SGHRS, CDR2 YFSETQ. This CDR3 contains 15 residues. The CDR3 sequence is CASSPDTGGTYEQYF. CDR3 in DNA: TGCGCCAGCAGCCCCGATACAGGGGGGACCTACGAGCAGTACTTC.

This chain uses TRBV28 with TRBJ2-7; D gene ambiguous. Trimming left V 3 bases short and J 2 bases short, with 14 bases between. This CDR3 is 15 amino acids long. CDR1 and CDR2 (germline): MDHEN, SYDVKM. The DNA of the CDR3 is TGTGCCAGCAGTTTTGGCGGAATAGAGCCCTACGAGCAGTACTTC. Translated: CASSFGGIEPYEQYF.

The rearrangement uses TRBV28 and TRBJ2-5; D might be TRBD2 (7 bases). The CDR3 loop spans 11 amino acids. Trimming took off 8 bases at V and 11 bases at J, with 15 bases between the two ends. Germline V lookup: CDR1 MDHEN, CDR2 SYDVKM. In DNA, the CDR3 is TGTGCCAGCGCAACAGGGAGGGCGCAGTACTTC. Protein product: CASATGRAQYF.

The chain combines TRBV29-1 with TRBJ2-2; 8 positions agree with TRBD2. The trim removed 4 bases at V and 7 bases at J, leaving 5 bases unmatched. The CDR3 sequence is 13 residues long. CDR1 and CDR2 (germline): SQVTM, ANQGSEA. The CDR3 DNA sequence: TGCAGCGTTGTTGCGGGAGGAATCGGGGAGCTGTTTTTT. Encoded protein: CSVVAGGIGELFF.

The rearrangement uses TRBV5-1 and TRBJ2-2; 10 nucleotides agree with TRBD1. This CDR3 region has 16 residues. J lost 2 bases, V lost 4 bases, and 5 bases had no gene match. Germline V gene lookup returns CDR1 SGHRS and CDR2 YFSETQ. The CDR3 DNA reads TGCGCCAGCAGCGAGGACAGGGGGTTAAACACCGGGGAGCTGTTTTTT. It encodes CASSEDRGLNTGELFF.

The chain combines TRBV19 with TRBJ2-3; TRBD2 matches at 12 bases. The CDR3 length is 18 residues. Per germline, CDR1 LNHDA and CDR2 SQIVND (reference sequence). V was pared by 6 bases and J by 5 bases, with 15 bases of the junction left unmatched. CDR3 sequence (DNA): TGTGCCAGTAGCCCTCAGTCGACTAGCGGGGGAAGTGGAGATACGCAGTATTTT. This encodes CASSPQSTSGGSGDTQYF.

The genes are TRBV5-1 and TRBJ1-1; 11 bases match TRBD1. V lost 4 bases to trimming and J lost 3 bases; unmatched junction nucleotides: 8. Germline CDR1 and CDR2: SGHRS and YFSETQ. The CDR3 is 16 residues long. The CDR3 DNA reads as TGCGCCAGCAGCACTTCCGGGACAGGGGGTGACACTGAAGCTTTCTTT. Protein sequence: CASSTSGTGGDTEAFF.

This chain uses TRBV6-1 with TRBJ1-6, with no clear D. Deletions cut 2 bases from V and 13 bases from J, with 6 bases between. Germline lookup yields CDR1 MNHNS and CDR2 SASEGT. The CDR3 runs to 11 residues. The CDR3 coding sequence is TGTGCCAGCAGTGAAATGCGTCCCCTCCACTTT. It codes for CASSEMRPLHF.

The CDR3 spells CASSFNRDPTTGELFF. The CDR3 nucleotides are TGTGCCAGCTCATTCAACAGGGACCCGACCACCGGGGAGCTGTTTTTT. V is TRBV18 and J is TRBJ2-2, with D perhaps matching TRBD1 (6 bases). V lost 5 bases and J lost 4, with 17 bases in between. This CDR3 has 16 amino acids. CDR1 and CDR2 (germline): KGHSH, LQKENI. The full variable domain, with the rest looked up from reference TRBV18 and TRBJ2-2, is NAGVMQNPRHLVRRRGQEARLRCSPMKGHSHVYWYRQLPEEGLKFMVYLQKENIIDESGMPKERFSAEFPKEGPSILRIQQVVRGDSAAYFCASSFNRDPTTGELFFGEGSRLTVL.

The V and J genes are TRBV6-5 and TRBJ1-5; the D gene is possibly TRBD1 (5 bases). CDR3 size: 15 residues. Per germline, CDR1 MNHEY and CDR2 SVGAGI. Trimming removed 6 bases from V and 1 base from J, with 13 bases in between. The DNA of the CDR3 is TGTGCCAGCAGACCGGACATCGGAAGCAATCAGCCCCAGCATTTT. Protein: CASRPDIGSNQPQHF.

The rearrangement links TRBV19 to TRBJ1-1; TRBD1 is a possible D gene (5 bases). The V gene lost 10 bases and the J gene lost 3 bases, with 15 bases spanning the gap. This CDR3 is 13 amino acids long. Germline V gene data show CDR1 as LNHDA and CDR2 as SQIVND (reference sequence). CDR3 DNA sequence: TGTGCCATTCGGGGGGGGAGGGACACTGAAGCTTTCTTT. As protein: CAIRGGRDTEAFF.

CDR3 loop: CASSEDSYSYNEQFF. In DNA, the CDR3 is TGTGCCAGCAGTGAAGACAGTTACTCCTACAATGAGCAGTTCTTC. The chain carries TRBV25-1 and TRBJ2-1; D perhaps matches TRBD1 (5 bases). CDR1 is MGHDK, CDR2 SYGVNS, per germline. Trimming shortened V by 2 bases and J by 0 bases, and 8 bases separated the two germline ends. The CDR3 runs 15 residues.

The chain carries TRBV10-3 and TRBJ2-3; TRBD2 aligns across 11 bases. Trimming took 10 bases from V and 5 from J; bases not matched to a gene: 11. The CDR3 runs to 15 residues. Germline-derived CDR1 and CDR2 are ENHRY and SYGVKD. The chain's CDR3 is CANGDSGGAQDTQYF. The CDR3 DNA follows: TGTGCCAACGGTGATAGCGGGGGGGCCCAAGATACGCAGTATTTT.

The chain recombines TRBV4-2 with TRBJ2-3; D is ambiguous. Germline CDR1 and CDR2: LGHNA and YNFKEQ. The length of the CDR3 is 14 residues. Trimming stripped 0 bases from V and 5 bases from J, with 9 bases between. The CDR3 nucleotides read TGTGCCAGCAGCCAAGATCCGCTAAAAGATACGCAGTATTTT. Translation gives CASSQDPLKDTQYF.

V gene TRBV2 combines with J gene TRBJ2-7; perhaps TRBD2 as D (5 bases). The CDR3 has 13 amino acids. Germline CDR1 and CDR2: SNHLY and FYNNEI. V lost 7 bases to trimming and J lost 6 bases, with 16 bases between them. The CDR3 DNA is TGTGCCAGCAAGAGGCGGGTGACCGGCGAGCAGTACTTC. It specifies CASKRRVTGEQYF. Full variable domain (rest looked up from reference TRBV2 and TRBJ2-7): EPEVTQTPSHQVTQMGQEVILRCVPISNHLYFYWYRQILGQKVEFLVSFYNNEISEKSEIFDDQFSVERPDGSNFTLKIRSTKLEDSAMYFCASKRRVTGEQYFGPGTRLTVT.

The chain employs TRBV29-1 and TRBJ2-2, with D possibly matching TRBD1 (5 bases). V gave up 0 bases and J gave up 0 bases, with 8 bases separating them. Germline CDR1 reads SQVTM; CDR2 reads ANQGSEA. CDR3 length: 15 residues. CDR3 amino acids: CSVEETTANTGELFF. The CDR3 region has the DNA TGCAGCGTTGAAGAAACGACAGCGAACACCGGGGAGCTGTTTTTT.

The CDR3 protein is CASSSASGYNEQFF. In DNA, the CDR3 is TGTGCCAGCAGCTCCGCTAGCGGTTACAATGAGCAGTTCTTC. The V gene is TRBV11-2, the J gene TRBJ2-1; 7 positions agree with TRBD2. J was trimmed by 4 bases and V by 4 bases; bases with no gene match: 4. The CDR3 has 14 residues. Germline values: CDR1 SGHAT, CDR2 FQNNGV.